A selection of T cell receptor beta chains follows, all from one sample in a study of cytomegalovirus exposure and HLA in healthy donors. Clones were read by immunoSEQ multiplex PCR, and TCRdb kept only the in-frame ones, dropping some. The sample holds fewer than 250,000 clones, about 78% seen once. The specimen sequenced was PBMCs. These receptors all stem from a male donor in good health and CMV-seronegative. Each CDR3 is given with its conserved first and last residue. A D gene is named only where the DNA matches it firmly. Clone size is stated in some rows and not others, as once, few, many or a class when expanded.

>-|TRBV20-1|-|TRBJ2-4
TGCAGTGCTTACGGGGTGAACATTCAGTACTTC
CSAYGVNIQYF
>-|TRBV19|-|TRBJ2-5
TGTGCCAGTAGTAAGTGGGGCCGGGAGACCCAGTACTTC
CASSKWGRETQYF
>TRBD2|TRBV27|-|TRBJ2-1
TGTGCCAGCATTTCCGGGACTAGCGGTTATGAGCAGTTCTTC
CASISGTSGYEQFF
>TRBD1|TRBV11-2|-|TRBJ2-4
TGTGCCAGCAGCTTAGTACTTCCGGGACAGGGAAAGGGTATTCAGTACTTC
CASSLVLPGQGKGIQYF
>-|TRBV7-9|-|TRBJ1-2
TGTGCCAGCAGCCTCAGGGTTTATGGCTACACCTTC
CASSLRVYGYTF
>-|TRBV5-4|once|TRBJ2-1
TGTGCCAGCAGAGACGGGAGTGGGGCCTACAATGAGCAGTTCTTC
CASRDGSGAYNEQFF
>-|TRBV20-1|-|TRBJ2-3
TGCAGTGCTAGTTTAAATACGCAGTATTTT
CSASLNTQYF
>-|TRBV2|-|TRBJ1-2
TGTGCCAGCAGTGTTAGTAAGGGGATCTATGGCTACACCTTC
CASSVSKGIYGYTF
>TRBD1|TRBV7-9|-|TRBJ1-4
TGTGCCAGCAGCTTACCACAGGGGATTAATGAAAAACTGTTTTTT
CASSLPQGINEKLFF
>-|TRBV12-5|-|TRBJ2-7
TGTGCTAGTGGTTCCCACATGACTTACGAGCAGTACTTC
CASGSHMTYEQYF
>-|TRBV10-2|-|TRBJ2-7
TGCGCCAGCAGTGAGGGCCACGAGCAGTACTTC
CASSEGHEQYF
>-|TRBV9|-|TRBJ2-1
TGTGCCAGCAGCGCAAGTGAGAATGAGCAGTTCTTC
CASSASENEQFF
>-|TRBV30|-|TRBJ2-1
TGTGCCTGGAGTGTAATGGCCAACAATGAGCAGTTCTTC
CAWSVMANNEQFF
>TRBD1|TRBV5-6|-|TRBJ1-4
TGTGCCAGCAGTTTCGTCAGGGGGCGGGAAGAAAAACTGTTTTTT
CASSFVRGREEKLFF
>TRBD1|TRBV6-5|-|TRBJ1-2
TGTGCCAGCAGAACCCTCGGGACAGGGTATGGCTACACCTTC
CASRTLGTGYGYTF